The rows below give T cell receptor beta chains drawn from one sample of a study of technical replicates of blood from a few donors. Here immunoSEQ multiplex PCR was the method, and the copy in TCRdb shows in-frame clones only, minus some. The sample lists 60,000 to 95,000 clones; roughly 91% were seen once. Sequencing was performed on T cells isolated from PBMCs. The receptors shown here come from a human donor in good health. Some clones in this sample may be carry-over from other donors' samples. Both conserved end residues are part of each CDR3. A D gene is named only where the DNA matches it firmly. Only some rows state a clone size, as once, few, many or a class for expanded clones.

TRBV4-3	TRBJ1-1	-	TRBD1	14	TGCGCCAGCAGCCTGGGACAGGCAAACACTGAAGCTTTCTTT	CASSLGQANTEAFF
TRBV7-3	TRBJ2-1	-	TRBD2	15	TGTGCCAGCAGCTTAGCGGGGGGGCACTACAATGAGCAGTTCTTC	CASSLAGGHYNEQFF
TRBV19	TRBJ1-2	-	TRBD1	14	TGTGCCAGTAGTATAGGGACAGGGGGCTATGGCTACACCTTC	CASSIGTGGYGYTF
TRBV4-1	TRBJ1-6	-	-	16	TGCGCCAGCAGCCAAGAGCTGACCTACTACAATTCACCCCTCCACTTT	CASSQELTYYNSPLHF
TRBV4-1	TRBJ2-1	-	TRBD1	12	TGCGCCAGCAGCCAGGGGACAGGTGGTAAGTTCTTC	CASSQGTGGKFF
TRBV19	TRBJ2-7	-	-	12	TGTGCCAGTAGTGATGGGACTGCAGAGCAGTACTTC	CASSDGTAEQYF
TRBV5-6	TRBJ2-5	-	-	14	TGTGCCAGCAGCTTCTGGCAGGGGCCAGAGACCCAGTACTTC	CASSFWQGPETQYF
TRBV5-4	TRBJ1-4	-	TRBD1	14	TGTGCCAGCAGCCGGACAGGGATTAATGAAAAACTGTTTTTT	CASSRTGINEKLFF
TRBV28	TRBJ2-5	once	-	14	TGTGCCAGCAGTTTTTCAGGGAATAGGAAGACCCAGTACTTC	CASSFSGNRKTQYF
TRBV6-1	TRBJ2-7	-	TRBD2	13	TGTGCCAGCAGTGAAACTAGCGTGTACGAGCAGTACTTC	CASSETSVYEQYF
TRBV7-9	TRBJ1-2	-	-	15	TGTGCCAGCAGCTCGCTCTGGATGGGGGCGGCTGGCTACACCTTC	CASSSLWMGAAGYTF
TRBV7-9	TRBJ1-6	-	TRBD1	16	TGTGCCAGCAGCGCACTTGGGCAGGGGGCGAATTCACCCCTCCACTTT	CASSALGQGANSPLHF
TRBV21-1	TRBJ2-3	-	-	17	TGTGCCAGCAGCAATCCAGCGGGACAGGGACACACAGATACGCAGTATTTT	CASSNPAGQGHTDTQYF
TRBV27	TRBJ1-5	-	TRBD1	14	TGTGCCAGCAGTTTAAGACAGGGAAATCAGCCCCAGCATTTT	CASSLRQGNQPQHF
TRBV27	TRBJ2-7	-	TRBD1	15	TGTGCCAGCAGTCCCACGGGACAGGGAATCTACGAGCAGTACTTC	CASSPTGQGIYEQYF
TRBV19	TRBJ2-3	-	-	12	TGTGCCAGTAGACAGAGCACAGATACGCAGTATTTT	CASRQSTDTQYF
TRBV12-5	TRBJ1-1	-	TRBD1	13	TGTGCTAGTGGAGGACAGGGGGAGACTGAAGCTTTCTTT	CASGGQGETEAFF
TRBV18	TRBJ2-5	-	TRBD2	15	TGTGCCAGCTCACCAACAGCGGGAGGGCTAGAGACCCAGTACTTC	CASSPTAGGLETQYF
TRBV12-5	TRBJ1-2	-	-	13	TGTGCTAGTGCCCTGACAGGAAGCTATGGCTACACCTTC	CASALTGSYGYTF
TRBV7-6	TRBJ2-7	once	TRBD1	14	TGTGCCAGCAGCCAGGAACAGGGGGACGACGAGCAGTACTTC	CASSQEQGDDEQYF
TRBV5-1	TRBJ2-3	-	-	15	TGCGCCAGCAGCTGGCAGGAGGGTGGAACAGATACGCAGTATTTT	CASSWQEGGTDTQYF
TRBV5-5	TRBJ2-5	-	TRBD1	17	TGTGCCAGCAGCTCCGGCCGGACAGGGAGGAAGTTAGAGACCCAGTACTTC	CASSSGRTGRKLETQYF
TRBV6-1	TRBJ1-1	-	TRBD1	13	TGTGCCAGCAGGGGGACAGAACTCAGGGCAGCTTTCTTT	CASRGTELRAAFF
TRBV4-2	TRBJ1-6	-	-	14	TGTGCCAGCAGCCAAGATGTGGAGAATTCACCCCTCCACTTT	CASSQDVENSPLHF
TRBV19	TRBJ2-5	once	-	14	TGTGCCAGTAGTATCTCCCGGGACTGGGAGACCCAGTACTTC	CASSISRDWETQYF
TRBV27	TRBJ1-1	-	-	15	TGTGCCAGCAGTTTAGGGGGGACGGTGAACACTGAAGCTTTCTTT	CASSLGGTVNTEAFF
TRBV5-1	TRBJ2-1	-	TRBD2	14	TGCGCCAGCAGCAGTAGCGGGAGATATGATGAGCAGTTCTTC	CASSSSGRYDEQFF
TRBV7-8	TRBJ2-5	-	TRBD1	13	TGTGCCAGCAGGACAGGGAGTCAAGAGACCCAGTACTTC	CASRTGSQETQYF
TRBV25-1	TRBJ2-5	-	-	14	TGTGCCAGCAGTGAATGGCTGAACCAAGAGACCCAGTACTTC	CASSEWLNQETQYF
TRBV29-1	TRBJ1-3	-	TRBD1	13	TGCAGCGTAGAGACAGGGTCTGGAAACACCATATATTTT	CSVETGSGNTIYF
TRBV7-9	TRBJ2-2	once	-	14	TGTGCCAGCAGCTTATTTACTGGTAGCGGGGAGCTGTTTTTT	CASSLFTGSGELFF
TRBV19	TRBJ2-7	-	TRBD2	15	TGTGCCAGTAGTAGGCTAGCGGGGGTGCTTAGCGAGCAGTACTTC	CASSRLAGVLSEQYF
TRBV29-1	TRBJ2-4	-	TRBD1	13	TGCAGCGTTATCGGGACAGAAGGAAACATTCAGTACTTC	CSVIGTEGNIQYF
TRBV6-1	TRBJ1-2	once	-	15	TGTGCCAGCACCGGATTGACGCAGGCTCCCCATGGCTACACCTTC	CASTGLTQAPHGYTF
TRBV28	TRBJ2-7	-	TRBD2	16	TGTGCCAGCAGTTTCTCAGGGAGGGCCGTGGAACGCGAGCAGTACTTC	CASSFSGRAVEREQYF
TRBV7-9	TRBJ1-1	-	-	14	TGTGCCAGCAGCCCGGGGGGTTTACCCACTGAAGCTTTCTTT	CASSPGGLPTEAFF
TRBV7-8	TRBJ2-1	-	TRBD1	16	TGTGCCAGCAGCCATGGGCGGACAGGGAGGTACAATGAGCAGTTCTTC	CASSHGRTGRYNEQFF
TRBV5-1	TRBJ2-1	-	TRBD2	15	TGCGCCAGCAGCTGGGGACTACAAATCTACAATGAGCAGTTCTTC	CASSWGLQIYNEQFF
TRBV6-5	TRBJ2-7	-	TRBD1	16	TGTGCCAGCAGTTACCAAGGGACAGCGAATGCCTACGAGCAGTACTTC	CASSYQGTANAYEQYF
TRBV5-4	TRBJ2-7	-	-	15	TGTGCCAGCAGCTTGGAGGCGGACAGTTCCTACGAGCAGTACTTC	CASSLEADSSYEQYF
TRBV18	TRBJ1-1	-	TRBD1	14	TGTGCCAGCTCACCACCGGGACAGGACACTGAAGCTTTCTTT	CASSPPGQDTEAFF
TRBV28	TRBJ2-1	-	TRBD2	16	TGTGCCAGCAGTTTGTTAACTAGCGGGAACTACAATGAGCAGTTCTTC	CASSLLTSGNYNEQFF
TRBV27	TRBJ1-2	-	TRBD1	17	TGTGCCAGCAGTTTCCTGGACAGGGGGCATATCAACTATGGCTACACCTTC	CASSFLDRGHINYGYTF
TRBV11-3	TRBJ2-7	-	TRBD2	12	TGTGCCAGCAGCTTAGAAGGGACTATGCAGTACTTC	CASSLEGTMQYF
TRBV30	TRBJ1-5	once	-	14	TGTGCCTGGAGTAAAGAAACAGTCAATCAGCCCCAGCATTTT	CAWSKETVNQPQHF